The 23 T cell receptor beta chains below come from one sample, sequenced in a study of identical twins. TCRdb re-analysed the 5' RACE reads in MiXCR, keeping a single row per CDR3 protein. Of around 1.7 million distinct CDR3 sequences in the sample, 32% are singletons; the top ten hold over 0.25%. Sequencing used cord blood. The receptors stem from a newborn girl in good health.

This chain links TRBV20-1 with TRBJ2-1; 8 bases are a match to TRBD2. Germline values: CDR1 DFQATT, CDR2 SNEGSKA (reference sequence). The ends lost 5 bases at V and 0 bases at J; junction bases unmatched: 3. CDR3 size: 14 residues. The CDR3 nucleotides are TGCAGTGCTTTCCTAGCGGGCTCCTACAATGAGCAGTTCTTC. This codes for CSAFLAGSYNEQFF.

V usage is TRBV12-3 or TRBV12-4 and J usage is TRBJ2-2, with 8 bases that match TRBD1. The trim removed 7 bases at V and 6 bases at J, leaving 7 bases unmatched. This CDR3 contains 14 residues. The CDR3 loop reads CASTRGLTAGELFF. CDR3 bases: TGTGCCAGCACCAGGGGGCTAACGGCCGGGGAGCTGTTTTTT.

In this sample, this clonotype turned up a few times. The chain couples TRBV5-1 to TRBJ2-1, with TRBD2 identical over 13 bases. The CDR3 runs 16 residues. Trimming at V came to 3 bases and at J to 5 bases, leaving 5 bases not matched to a gene. CDR1 SGHRS and CDR2 YFSETQ come from the germline V gene. The DNA for the CDR3 is TGCGCCAGCAGCTCGACTAGCGGGGGGACTAACAATGAGCAGTTCTTC. Protein product: CASSSTSGGTNNEQFF.

A few counts support this clonotype. The chain carries TRBV20-1 and TRBJ2-3; D gene uncertain. The CDR3 loop spans 15 amino acids. V lost 6 bases and J lost 6, with 22 bases in between. Germline CDR1 DFQATT, CDR2 SNEGSKA (reference sequence). The CDR3 DNA is TGCAGTGCCCAAGTCGGAGCTACGGATGTGGATACGCAGTATTTT. This codes for CSAQVGATDVDTQYF.

This clonotype was detected once. The genes are TRBV12-3 or TRBV12-4 and TRBJ2-2; possibly TRBD1 for D (7 bases). Between the trimmed V and J ends, which lost 7 bases and 6 bases, there was a span of 18 bases. The CDR3 length is 15 residues. The CDR3, as DNA: TGTGCCAGCACTCCACAGGGGCGGGGTCCCGGGGAGCTGTTTTTT. Its translation is CASTPQGRGPGELFF.

V gene TRBV15 combines with J gene TRBJ2-4; possibly TRBD2 for D (6 bases). Matching the DNA end better, TRBJ2-7 makes the J call doubtful. Per the germline V gene, CDR1 is LNHNV and CDR2 is YYDKDF (reference sequence). The CDR3 covers 15 residues. The CDR3: CATSRELILGLEQYF. For the CDR3, the DNA is TGTGCCACCAGCAGAGAGCTGATTTTGGGACTCGAGCAGTACTTC.

Notes on this clonotype: Mismatch with germline at one junction end may stem from a read error. The chain couples TRBV6-6 to TRBJ2-1; tentative D call: TRBD1 (5 bases). Germline lookup yields CDR1 MNHNY and CDR2 SVGAGI (reference sequence). The CDR3 loop spans 13 amino acids. The CDR3: CASSKKGYTEQFF. The CDR3 DNA is TGTGCCAGCAGTAAAAAGGGGTACACTGAGCAGTTCTTC.

The rearrangement uses TRBV15 and TRBJ1-1, with 8 bases fitting TRBD1. Germline CDR1 LNHNV, CDR2 YYDKDF (reference sequence). The CDR3 sequence is 16 residues long. Unmatched junction bases numbered 8, after V lost 0 bases and J lost 5 bases. CDR3 loop: CATSRDPQGARTEAFF. The CDR3, as DNA: TGTGCCACCAGCAGAGATCCCCAGGGGGCACGGACTGAAGCTTTCTTT.

This clonotype was counted only a few times. A junction boundary mismatches the germline segment, possibly from a read error. The chain combines TRBV27 with TRBJ2-3; TRBD2 agrees at 11 bases. Germline V lookup: CDR1 MNHEY, CDR2 SMNVEV (reference sequence). The length of the CDR3 is 15 residues. CDR3 sequence (DNA): TGTGCCAGCAGTTTACTAGCGGGGGGCACACATACGCAGTATTTT. Amino acids: CASSLLAGGTHTQYF.

This clonotype was seen only a few times. The chain is built from TRBV20-1 and TRBJ2-5; 8 positions agree with TRBD2. The CDR3 covers 14 residues. Germline assignment: CDR1 DFQATT and CDR2 SNEGSKA (reference sequence). The CDR3 DNA reads as TGCAGCGCCCCAAAGCGGGGGTGGGGAGAGACCCAGTACTTC. The encoded protein is CSAPKRGWGETQYF.

The chain employs TRBV20-1 and TRBJ2-1; TRBD2 matches at 10 bases. V shed 7 bases, J shed 7 bases, and the junction held 10 bases outside the gene matches. The germline CDR1 and CDR2 sequences are DFQATT and SNEGSKA (reference sequence). The CDR3 covers 14 residues. The CDR3 DNA reads TGCAGTGTCACACTTAGCGGGAGGAGGAATGAGCAGTTCTTC. Its protein is CSVTLSGRRNEQFF.

The rearrangement uses TRBV14 and TRBJ1-5, with no clear D. From germline, CDR1 is SGHDN and CDR2 FVKESK. This CDR3 contains 13 residues. Trimming shortened V by 6 bases and J by 7 bases, and 13 bases separated the two germline ends. The CDR3, as DNA: TGTGCCAGCAGACTCCACAGCGTCCAGCCCCAGCATTTT. Protein product: CASRLHSVQPQHF.

About this clonotype itself: A junction end diverges from the germline sequence, so it may reflect a read error. V and J are TRBV20-1 and TRBJ2-5; no clear D gene. The germline V gene encodes CDR1 DFQATT and CDR2 SNEGSKA (reference sequence). The CDR3 has 16 amino acids. CDR3 region: CSARDWRLQRQETQDF. In DNA form, the CDR3 reads TGCAGTGCTAGAGATTGGCGACTGCAACGTCAAGAGACCCAGGACTTC.

The sample holds a few counts of this clonotype. V is TRBV15 and J is TRBJ2-7; TRBD1 matches 7 bases. V was clipped by 2 bases and J by 0 bases; unmatched bases: 1. Germline CDR1 LNHNV, CDR2 YYDKDF (reference sequence). There are 14 residues in the CDR3. The CDR3, as DNA: TGTGCCACCAGCAGAAGGGACAGCTCCTACGAGCAGTACTTC. Translating gives CATSRRDSSYEQYF.

This sequence joins TRBV20-1 and TRBJ2-5; D remains ambiguous. Deletions cut 3 bases from V and 4 bases from J, with 9 bases between. CDR1 and CDR2 (germline): DFQATT, SNEGSKA (reference sequence). This CDR3 spans 12 amino acids. DNA of the CDR3: TGCAGTGCTAGTTGGCGCGCAGAGACCCAGTACTTC. This encodes CSASWRAETQYF.

This clonotype was counted between two and nine times. J is TRBJ1-2 and V is TRBV12-3 or TRBV12-4, with D unresolved. Trimming took 4 bases from V and 6 from J, leaving 15 bases between them. This CDR3 is built from 14 residues. Written as DNA, the CDR3 is TGTGCCAGCAGTTCGTTACAGCGCCTGGATGGCTACACCTTC. Translation gives CASSSLQRLDGYTF.

There are a few counts of this clonotype. The rearrangement links TRBV29-1 to TRBJ2-2; the match to TRBD1 covers 9 bases. With V trimmed by 7 bases and J by 3 bases, 6 bases remained unmatched. The V gene's germline CDR1 is SQVTM and CDR2 ANQGSEA. CDR3 size: 14 residues. The CDR3, as DNA: TGCAGCGCCAGGGACAGGGTGGACACCGGGGAGCTGTTTTTT. Translating it yields CSARDRVDTGELFF.

This chain links TRBV28 with TRBJ1-5, with 10 bases matching TRBD1. This CDR3 region has 17 residues. V trimming: 4 bases; J trimming: 3 bases; junction bases outside the gene matches: 9. CDR1 MDHEN and CDR2 SYDVKM come from the germline V gene. For the CDR3, the DNA is TGTGCCAGCAGTTCCCCGGCCGGGACAGGGGTCAATCAGCCCCAGCATTTT. This codes for CASSSPAGTGVNQPQHF.

The J gene is TRBJ2-3, the V gene TRBV6-5; D not resolved. CDR3 length: 12 residues. V lost 2 bases, J lost 5 bases, and 5 bases lay in between. From germline, CDR1 is MNHEY and CDR2 SVGAGI. As DNA, the CDR3 is TGTGCCAGCAGTTACCCAGGAGATACGCAGTATTTT. As protein: CASSYPGDTQYF.

This clonotype was picked up a small number of times. The chain joins TRBV11-2 to TRBJ2-1; 7 positions agree with TRBD2. With 2 bases clipped from V and 3 bases from J, the junction kept 4 bases outside the gene matches. Germline CDR1 reads SGHAT; CDR2 reads FQNNGV. The CDR3 totals 15 residues. CDR3 sequence (DNA): TGTGCCAGCAGCTTACCTTGGACTAGCTACAATGAGCAGTTCTTC. This sequence encodes CASSLPWTSYNEQFF.

This clonotype was picked up a small number of times. The chain links TRBV20-1 to TRBJ1-6; perhaps TRBD1 as D (6 bases). Germline V gene sequence: CDR1 DFQATT, CDR2 SNEGSKA (reference sequence). Trimming cost V 4 bases and J 5 bases, with 9 bases left between them. This CDR3 spans 13 amino acids. DNA of the CDR3: TGCAGTGCTACAGGGGTGAATAATTCACCCCTCCACTTT. Its protein is CSATGVNNSPLHF.

This clonotype came up a few times. V is TRBV10-1 and J is TRBJ2-1; 13 nucleotides align to TRBD2. V was clipped by 0 bases and J by 9 bases; unmatched bases: 8. The CDR3 has 17 amino acids. Per germline, CDR1 WNHNN and CDR2 SYGVQD (reference sequence). In DNA form, the CDR3 reads TGCGCCAGCAGTGAGTCCCCCTTACTAGCGGGGGGGCCTGAGCAGTTCTTC. It is translated as CASSESPLLAGGPEQFF.

The chain employs TRBV27 and TRBJ1-6, with D possibly TRBD1 on 6 matching bases. The V end lost 5 bases, the J end lost 4 bases, and 12 bases lay between the germline ends. Germline CDR1 is MNHEY and CDR2 is SMNVEV (reference sequence). CDR3 size: 15 residues. In nucleotides, the CDR3 is TGTGCCAGCAGTGCCTCCGGGACATATAATTCACCCCTCCACTTT. This gives the protein CASSASGTYNSPLHF.